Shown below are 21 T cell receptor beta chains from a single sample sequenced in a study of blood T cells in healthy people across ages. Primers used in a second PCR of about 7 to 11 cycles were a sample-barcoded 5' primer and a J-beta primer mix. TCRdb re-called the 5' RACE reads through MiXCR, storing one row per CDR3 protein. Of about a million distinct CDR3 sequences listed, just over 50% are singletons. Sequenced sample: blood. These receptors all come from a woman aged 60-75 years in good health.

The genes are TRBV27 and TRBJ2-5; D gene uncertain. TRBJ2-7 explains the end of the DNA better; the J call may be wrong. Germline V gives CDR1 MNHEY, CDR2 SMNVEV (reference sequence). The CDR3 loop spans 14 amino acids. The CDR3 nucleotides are TGTGCCAGCAGTTTATCGTTCCCAGGAACCGAGCAGTACTTC. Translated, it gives CASSLSFPGTEQYF.

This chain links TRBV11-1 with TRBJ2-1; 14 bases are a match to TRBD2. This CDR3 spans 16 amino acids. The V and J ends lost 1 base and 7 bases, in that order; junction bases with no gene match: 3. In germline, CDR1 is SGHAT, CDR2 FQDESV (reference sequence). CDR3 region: CASSLGGLAGENEQFF. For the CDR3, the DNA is TGTGCCAGCAGCTTAGGGGGACTAGCGGGAGAGAATGAGCAGTTCTTC.

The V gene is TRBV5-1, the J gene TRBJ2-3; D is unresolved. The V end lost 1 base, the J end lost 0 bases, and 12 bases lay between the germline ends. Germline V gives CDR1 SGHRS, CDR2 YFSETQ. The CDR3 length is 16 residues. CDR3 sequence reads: CASSLIVGPSTDTQYF. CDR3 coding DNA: TGCGCCAGCAGCTTGATCGTAGGACCCAGCACAGATACGCAGTATTTT. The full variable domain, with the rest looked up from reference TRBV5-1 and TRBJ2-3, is KAGVTQTPRYLIKTRGQQVTLSCSPISGHRSVSWYQQTPGQGLQFLFEYFSETQRNKGNFPGRFSGRQFSNSRSEMNVSTLELGDSALYLCASSLIVGPSTDTQYFGPGTRLTVL.

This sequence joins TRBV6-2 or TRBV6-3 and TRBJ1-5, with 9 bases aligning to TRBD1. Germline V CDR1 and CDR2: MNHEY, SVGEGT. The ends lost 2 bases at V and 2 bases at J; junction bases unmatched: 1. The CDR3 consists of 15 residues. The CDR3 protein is CASSYRTGGNQPQHF. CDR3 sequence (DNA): TGTGCCAGCAGTTACCGGACAGGGGGCAATCAGCCCCAGCATTTT.

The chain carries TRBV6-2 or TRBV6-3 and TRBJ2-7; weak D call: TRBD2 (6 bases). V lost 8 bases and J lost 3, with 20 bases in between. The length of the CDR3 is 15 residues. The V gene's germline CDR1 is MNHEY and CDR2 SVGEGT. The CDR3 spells CASGQGWRGNYEQYF. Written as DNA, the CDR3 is TGTGCCAGCGGCCAGGGATGGAGGGGAAACTACGAGCAGTACTTC.

The CDR3: CASSLRTTGGTSGANVLTF. Written as DNA, the CDR3 is TGCGCCAGCAGCCTACGGACTACAGGGGGGACTTCTGGGGCCAACGTCCTGACTTTC. The chain has TRBV4-1 and TRBJ2-6, with 8 bases identical to TRBD1. Germline V gene data show CDR1 as MGHRA and CDR2 as YSYEKL. Trimming removed 4 bases from V and 1 base from J; junction bases left unmatched: 12. This CDR3 has 19 amino acids.

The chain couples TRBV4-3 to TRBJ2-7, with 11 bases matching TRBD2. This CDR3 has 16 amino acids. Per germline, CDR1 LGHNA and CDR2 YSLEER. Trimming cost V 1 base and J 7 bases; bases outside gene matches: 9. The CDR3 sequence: CASSQGTSGSFNEQYF. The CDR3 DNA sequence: TGCGCCAGCAGCCAAGGAACTAGCGGGAGCTTTAATGAGCAGTACTTC.

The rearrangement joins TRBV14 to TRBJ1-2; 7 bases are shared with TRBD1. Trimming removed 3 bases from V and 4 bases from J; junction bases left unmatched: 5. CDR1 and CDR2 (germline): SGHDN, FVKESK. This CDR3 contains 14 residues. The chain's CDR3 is CASSQGQWGYGYTF. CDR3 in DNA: TGTGCCAGCAGCCAGGGACAGTGGGGCTATGGCTACACCTTC.

The DNA of the CDR3 is TGTGCCAGCAGCTTAAAGAGGCCGACCCTGGGGGAGACCCAGTACTTC. This translates into CASSLKRPTLGETQYF. This chain joins TRBV11-2 and TRBJ2-5; D uncertain. The V and J ends lost 2 bases and 5 bases respectively, with 18 bases between them. Looked up from germline, CDR1 is SGHAT and CDR2 is FQNNGV. This CDR3 is 16 amino acids long.

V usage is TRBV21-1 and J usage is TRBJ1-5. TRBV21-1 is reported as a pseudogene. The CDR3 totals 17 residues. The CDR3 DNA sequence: TGTGCCAGCAGCAAAAAAGGGCAGACGCATAGCAATCAGCCCCAGCATTTT. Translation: CASSKKGQTHSNQPQHF.

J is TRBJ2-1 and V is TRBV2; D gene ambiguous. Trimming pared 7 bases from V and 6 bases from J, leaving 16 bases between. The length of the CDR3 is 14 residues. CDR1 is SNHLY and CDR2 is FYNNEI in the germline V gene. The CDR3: CASKGGVLSNEQFF. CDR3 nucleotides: TGTGCCAGCAAAGGCGGAGTACTCTCCAATGAGCAGTTCTTC.

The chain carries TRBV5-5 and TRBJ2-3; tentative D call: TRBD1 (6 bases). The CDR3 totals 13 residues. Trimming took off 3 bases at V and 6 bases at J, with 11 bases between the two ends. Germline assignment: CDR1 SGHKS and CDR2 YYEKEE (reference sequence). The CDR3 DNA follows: TGTGCCAGCAGCTCGACAGGTCAGGATACGCAGTATTTT. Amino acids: CASSSTGQDTQYF. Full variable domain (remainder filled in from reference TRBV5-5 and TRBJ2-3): DAGVTQSPTHLIKTRGQQVTLRCSPISGHKSVSWYQQVLGQGPQFIFQYYEKEERGRGNFPDRFSARQFPNYSSELNVNALLLGDSALYLCASSSTGQDTQYFGPGTRLTVL.

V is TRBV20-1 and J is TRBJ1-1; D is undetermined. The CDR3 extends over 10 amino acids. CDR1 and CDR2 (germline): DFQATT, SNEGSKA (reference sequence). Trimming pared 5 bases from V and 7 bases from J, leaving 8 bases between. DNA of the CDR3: TGCAGTGCTGTATCAGTTGAAGCTTTCTTT. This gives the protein CSAVSVEAFF.

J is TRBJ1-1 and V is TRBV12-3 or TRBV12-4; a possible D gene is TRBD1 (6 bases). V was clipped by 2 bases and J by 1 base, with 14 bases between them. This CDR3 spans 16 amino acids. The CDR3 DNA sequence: TGTGCCAGCAGTTTATGGTTTCACAGGGCGAACACTGAAGCTTTCTTT. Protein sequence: CASSLWFHRANTEAFF.

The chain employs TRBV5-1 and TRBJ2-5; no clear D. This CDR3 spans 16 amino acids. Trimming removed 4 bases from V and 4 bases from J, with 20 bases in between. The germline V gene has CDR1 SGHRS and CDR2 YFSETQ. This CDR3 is CASSPTVGRRLETQYF. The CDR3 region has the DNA TGCGCCAGCAGCCCGACTGTGGGTAGGAGATTAGAGACCCAGTACTTC. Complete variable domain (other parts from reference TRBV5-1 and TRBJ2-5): KAGVTQTPRYLIKTRGQQVTLSCSPISGHRSVSWYQQTPGQGLQFLFEYFSETQRNKGNFPGRFSGRQFSNSRSEMNVSTLELGDSALYLCASSPTVGRRLETQYFGPGTRLLVL.

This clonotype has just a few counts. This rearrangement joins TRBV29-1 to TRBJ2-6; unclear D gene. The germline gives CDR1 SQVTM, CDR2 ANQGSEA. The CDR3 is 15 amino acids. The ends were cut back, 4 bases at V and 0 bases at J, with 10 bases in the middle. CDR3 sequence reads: CSVAPQFSGANVLTF. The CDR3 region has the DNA TGCAGCGTTGCCCCACAATTCTCTGGGGCCAACGTCCTGACTTTC.

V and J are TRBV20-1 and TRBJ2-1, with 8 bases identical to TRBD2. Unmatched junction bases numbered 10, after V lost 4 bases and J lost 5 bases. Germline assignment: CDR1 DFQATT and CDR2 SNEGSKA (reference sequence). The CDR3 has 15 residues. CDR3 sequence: CSANAMTSANNEQFF. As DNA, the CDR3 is TGCAGTGCTAACGCAATGACTAGCGCAAACAATGAGCAGTTCTTC.

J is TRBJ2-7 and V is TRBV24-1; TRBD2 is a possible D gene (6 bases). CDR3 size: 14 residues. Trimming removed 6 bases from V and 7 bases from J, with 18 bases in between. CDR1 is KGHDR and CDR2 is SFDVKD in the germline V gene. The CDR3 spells CATSNAPGEEEQYF. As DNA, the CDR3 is TGTGCCACCAGTAATGCACCGGGAGAGGAGGAGCAGTACTTC.

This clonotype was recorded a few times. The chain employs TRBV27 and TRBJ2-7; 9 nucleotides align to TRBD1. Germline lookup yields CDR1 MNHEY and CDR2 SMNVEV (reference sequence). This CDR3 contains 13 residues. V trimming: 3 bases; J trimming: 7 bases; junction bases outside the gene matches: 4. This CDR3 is CASSFRTGEEQYF. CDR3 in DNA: TGTGCCAGCAGTTTCCGGACAGGGGAAGAGCAGTACTTC.

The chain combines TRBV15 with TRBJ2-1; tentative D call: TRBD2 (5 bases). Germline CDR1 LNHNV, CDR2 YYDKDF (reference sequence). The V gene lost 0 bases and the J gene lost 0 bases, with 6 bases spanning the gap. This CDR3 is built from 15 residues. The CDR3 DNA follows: TGTGCCACCAGCAGAGACGGGATCTCCTACAATGAGCAGTTCTTC. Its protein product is CATSRDGISYNEQFF.

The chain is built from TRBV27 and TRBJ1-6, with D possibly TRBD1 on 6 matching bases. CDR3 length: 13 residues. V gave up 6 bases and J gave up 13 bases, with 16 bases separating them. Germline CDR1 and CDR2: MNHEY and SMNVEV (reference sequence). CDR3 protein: CASRETGPAPLHF. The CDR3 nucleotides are TGTGCCAGCAGAGAGACAGGCCCAGCGCCCCTCCACTTT.